This entry lists 18 T cell receptor beta chains sequenced from one sample in a study of T-cell reconstitution after alpha-beta-depleted transplantation in children. Unique molecular identifiers were incorporated during preparation of the TCRbeta library. MiXCR, applied by TCRdb to the PCR reads, yields one record per CDR3 protein. This repertoire shows 450,000 to 500,000 distinct CDR3 sequences, around 13% found once; its top ten account for about 5%. This sample comprised PBMCs from the stem cell graft donor, obtained from the stem cell graft. Receptors were obtained from a human donor who donated a stem cell graft to a child with combined immunodeficiency.

This clonotype appeared many times. The rearrangement uses TRBV6-1 and TRBJ2-7; D perhaps matches TRBD1 (6 bases). The CDR3 covers 13 residues. Trimming pared 6 bases from V and 5 bases from J, leaving 14 bases between. In germline, CDR1 is MNHNS, CDR2 SASEGT. The CDR3 region has the DNA TGTGCCAGCAGCGCAGGGGCAGAGAACGAGCAGTACTTC. This gives the protein CASSAGAENEQYF.

This chain connects TRBV4-1 to TRBJ2-1; 7 bases are a match to TRBD2. J gave up 3 bases and V 1 base, and 15 bases lay outside the gene matches. CDR1 is MGHRA, CDR2 YSYEKL, per germline. The CDR3 spans 19 residues. The CDR3, as DNA: TGCGCCAGCAGCCAAGTAAGGGGTGGGGGGGGAGACGGCTACAATGAGCAGTTCTTC. Protein sequence: CASSQVRGGGGDGYNEQFF.

This clonotype was counted between two and nine times. The chain combines TRBV7-2 with TRBJ2-7; D not certain. V was cut by 1 base and J by 5 bases, with 18 bases left in between. The CDR3 is 16 residues long. Germline CDR1 and CDR2: SGHTA and FQGNSA. CDR3 sequence: CASSLVGGFPVNEQYF. The CDR3, as DNA: TGTGCCAGCAGCTTAGTGGGCGGCTTTCCGGTAAACGAGCAGTACTTC.

Worth noting for this clonotype: This may come from a read error, since a much larger clone is one base off. The chain recombines TRBV7-2 with TRBJ2-3, with D unclear. The length of the CDR3 is 13 residues. V lost 1 base and J 4 bases, leaving 6 bases between the germline ends. CDR1 and CDR2 from the germline V gene are SGHTA and FQGNSA. CDR3 protein: CASSLGWADTQYF. For the CDR3, the DNA is TGTGCCAGCAGCTTAGGGTGGGCAGATACGCAGTATTTT.

This clonotype appeared many times. The chain links TRBV9 to TRBJ2-3; TRBD2 matches 15 bases. This CDR3 comprises 18 residues. Per the germline V gene, CDR1 is SGDLS and CDR2 is YYNGEE. V lost 4 bases and J lost 0; bases outside the gene matches: 6. CDR3 DNA sequence: TGTGCCAGCAGCCGGGGACTAGCGGGGGGAACTAGCACAGATACGCAGTATTTT. It encodes CASSRGLAGGTSTDTQYF.

The sample holds many counts of this clonotype. The chain combines TRBV20-1 with TRBJ2-1; 12 bases agree with TRBD2. Germline V gene data show CDR1 as DFQATT and CDR2 as SNEGSKA (reference sequence). The J segment lost 5 bases and the V segment lost 3 bases, leaving 5 bases of the junction unmatched. This CDR3 has 15 residues. CDR3: CSARLAGGPDNEQFF. In nucleotides, the CDR3 is TGCAGTGCTAGGCTAGCGGGAGGGCCTGACAATGAGCAGTTCTTC.

The gene calls are TRBV12-3 or TRBV12-4 and TRBJ2-3; D not certain. V was pared by 3 bases and J by 5 bases, with 9 bases between. The length of the CDR3 is 13 residues. Here the CDR3 reads CASSFSGLDTQYF. The CDR3 coding sequence is TGTGCCAGCAGTTTTAGTGGGTTAGATACGCAGTATTTT.

The chain combines TRBV5-1 with TRBJ1-1; 7 nucleotides line up with TRBD1. After removal of 3 bases from V and 4 bases from J, the junction contained 6 bases not matched to a gene. Germline V gene sequence: CDR1 SGHRS, CDR2 YFSETQ. The CDR3 spans 14 residues. CDR3 bases: TGCGCCAGCAGCTGGCAGGGGGTGGGCACTGAAGCTTTCTTT. Its protein is CASSWQGVGTEAFF.

The V and J genes are TRBV9 and TRBJ2-7, with 11 bases identical to TRBD2. Germline V gives CDR1 SGDLS, CDR2 YYNGEE. Trimming took 2 bases from V and 2 from J; bases not matched to a gene: 0. This CDR3 spans 14 amino acids. The CDR3 is CASSVSGRAYEQYF. CDR3 nucleotide sequence: TGTGCCAGCAGCGTTAGCGGGAGGGCCTACGAGCAGTACTTC.

This clonotype was detected ten times or more. This chain joins TRBV27 and TRBJ2-7; D ambiguous. V was cut by 3 bases and J by 2 bases, with 11 bases left in between. The germline V gene has CDR1 MNHEY and CDR2 SMNVEV (reference sequence). The CDR3 is 14 amino acids. CDR3 sequence: CASSFEHPPYEQYF. The CDR3 DNA is TGTGCCAGCAGTTTTGAGCACCCGCCCTACGAGCAGTACTTC.

This sequence joins TRBV11-2 and TRBJ1-1, with D possibly TRBD1 on 6 matching bases. Germline V gives CDR1 SGHAT, CDR2 FQNNGV. V was trimmed by 5 bases and J by 10 bases, leaving 20 bases between them. The CDR3 spans 14 residues. CDR3 sequence reads: CASSPYRVGGAAFF. For the CDR3, the DNA is TGTGCCAGCAGCCCGTACAGGGTAGGTGGGGCAGCTTTCTTT. The full variable domain, rest sourced from reference TRBV11-2 and TRBJ1-1, is EAGVAQSPRYKIIEKRQSVAFWCNPISGHATLYWYQQILGQGPKLLIQFQNNGVVDDSQLPKDRFSAERLKGVDSTLKIQPAKLEDSAVYLCASSPYRVGGAAFFGQGTRLTVV.

This clonotype was detected many times. In DNA form, the CDR3 reads TGCAGTGCTACCCCCGGGACGCTCAATGAGCAGTTCTTC. It codes for CSATPGTLNEQFF. J is TRBJ2-1 and V is TRBV20-1; D possibly uses TRBD1 or TRBD2 (5 bases each). The CDR3 runs 13 residues. With 4 bases removed from V and 6 bases from J, the gap between germline ends came to 13 bases. Looked up from germline, CDR1 is DFQATT and CDR2 is SNEGSKA (reference sequence).

This clonotype showed up just a few times. The V gene is TRBV9, the J gene TRBJ1-2; 10 bases map to TRBD1. Germline lookup yields CDR1 SGDLS and CDR2 YYNGEE. The CDR3 is 14 residues long. Trimming at V came to 4 bases and at J to 5 bases, leaving 5 bases not matched to a gene. CDR3 sequence: CASSRTGGGYGYTF. CDR3 DNA sequence: TGTGCCAGCAGCCGGACAGGGGGTGGGTATGGCTACACCTTC. Full variable domain (remainder filled in from reference TRBV9 and TRBJ1-2): DSGVTQTPKHLITATGQRVTLRCSPRSGDLSVYWYQQSLDQGLQFLIQYYNGEERAKGNILERFSAQQFPDLHSELNLSSLELGDSALYFCASSRTGGGYGYTFGSGTRLTVV.

This clonotype was counted only a few times. V and J are TRBV3-1 and TRBJ2-7; 11 bases line up with TRBD2. The V gene's germline CDR1 is LGHDT and CDR2 YNNKEL (reference sequence). The CDR3 is 16 residues long. Unmatched junction bases numbered 12, after V lost 4 bases and J lost 7 bases. The CDR3 DNA reads as TGTGCCAGCAGCCGAGATAGCGGGAGGGCCGGGGTAGAGCAGTACTTC. Its translation is CASSRDSGRAGVEQYF.

This clonotype has only a few counts. The rearrangement links TRBV11-1 to TRBJ2-7; D is undetermined. The CDR3 runs 12 residues. V lost 4 bases to trimming and J lost 2 bases, with 6 bases between them. Germline lookup yields CDR1 SGHAT and CDR2 FQDESV (reference sequence). The CDR3: CASSSIPYEQYF. The CDR3 DNA is TGTGCCAGCAGCTCGATCCCCTACGAGCAGTACTTC.

There are many counts of this clonotype. The rearrangement uses TRBV28 and TRBJ2-3, with D unresolved. Germline assignment: CDR1 MDHEN and CDR2 SYDVKM. This CDR3 contains 12 residues. Trimming removed 6 bases at V and 4 bases at J, with 8 bases between. The CDR3 here is CASSLQPDTQYF. CDR3 sequence (DNA): TGTGCCAGCAGCTTACAGCCAGATACGCAGTATTTT. Together with reference TRBV28 and TRBJ2-3, the CDR3 gives the full variable domain: DVKVTQSSRYLVKRTGEKVFLECVQDMDHENMFWYRQDPGLGLRLIYFSYDVKMKEKGDIPEGYSVSREKKERFSLILESASTNQTSMYLCASSLQPDTQYFGPGTRLTVL.

With regard to this clonotype: The missing conserved phenylalanine or tryptophan at the end of this CDR3 makes a read error likely. This rearrangement joins TRBV5-1 to TRBJ2-1; D is uncertain. V was cut by 4 bases and J by 0 bases, with 11 bases left in between. Germline lookup yields CDR1 SGHRS and CDR2 YFSETQ. The CDR3 loop spans 15 amino acids. The CDR3 spells CASSRDSSSYNEQFC. The CDR3 DNA reads TGCGCCAGCAGCAGAGACTCAAGCTCCTACAATGAGCAGTTCTGC.

This clonotype was detected ten times or more. The V and J genes are TRBV12-3 or TRBV12-4 and TRBJ1-1; perhaps TRBD1 as D (5 bases). This CDR3 has 13 amino acids. Trimming removed 6 bases at V and 4 bases at J, with 12 bases between. The CDR3 reads CASREGVVTEAFF. CDR3 coding DNA: TGTGCCAGCAGAGAAGGGGTTGTCACTGAAGCTTTCTTT.